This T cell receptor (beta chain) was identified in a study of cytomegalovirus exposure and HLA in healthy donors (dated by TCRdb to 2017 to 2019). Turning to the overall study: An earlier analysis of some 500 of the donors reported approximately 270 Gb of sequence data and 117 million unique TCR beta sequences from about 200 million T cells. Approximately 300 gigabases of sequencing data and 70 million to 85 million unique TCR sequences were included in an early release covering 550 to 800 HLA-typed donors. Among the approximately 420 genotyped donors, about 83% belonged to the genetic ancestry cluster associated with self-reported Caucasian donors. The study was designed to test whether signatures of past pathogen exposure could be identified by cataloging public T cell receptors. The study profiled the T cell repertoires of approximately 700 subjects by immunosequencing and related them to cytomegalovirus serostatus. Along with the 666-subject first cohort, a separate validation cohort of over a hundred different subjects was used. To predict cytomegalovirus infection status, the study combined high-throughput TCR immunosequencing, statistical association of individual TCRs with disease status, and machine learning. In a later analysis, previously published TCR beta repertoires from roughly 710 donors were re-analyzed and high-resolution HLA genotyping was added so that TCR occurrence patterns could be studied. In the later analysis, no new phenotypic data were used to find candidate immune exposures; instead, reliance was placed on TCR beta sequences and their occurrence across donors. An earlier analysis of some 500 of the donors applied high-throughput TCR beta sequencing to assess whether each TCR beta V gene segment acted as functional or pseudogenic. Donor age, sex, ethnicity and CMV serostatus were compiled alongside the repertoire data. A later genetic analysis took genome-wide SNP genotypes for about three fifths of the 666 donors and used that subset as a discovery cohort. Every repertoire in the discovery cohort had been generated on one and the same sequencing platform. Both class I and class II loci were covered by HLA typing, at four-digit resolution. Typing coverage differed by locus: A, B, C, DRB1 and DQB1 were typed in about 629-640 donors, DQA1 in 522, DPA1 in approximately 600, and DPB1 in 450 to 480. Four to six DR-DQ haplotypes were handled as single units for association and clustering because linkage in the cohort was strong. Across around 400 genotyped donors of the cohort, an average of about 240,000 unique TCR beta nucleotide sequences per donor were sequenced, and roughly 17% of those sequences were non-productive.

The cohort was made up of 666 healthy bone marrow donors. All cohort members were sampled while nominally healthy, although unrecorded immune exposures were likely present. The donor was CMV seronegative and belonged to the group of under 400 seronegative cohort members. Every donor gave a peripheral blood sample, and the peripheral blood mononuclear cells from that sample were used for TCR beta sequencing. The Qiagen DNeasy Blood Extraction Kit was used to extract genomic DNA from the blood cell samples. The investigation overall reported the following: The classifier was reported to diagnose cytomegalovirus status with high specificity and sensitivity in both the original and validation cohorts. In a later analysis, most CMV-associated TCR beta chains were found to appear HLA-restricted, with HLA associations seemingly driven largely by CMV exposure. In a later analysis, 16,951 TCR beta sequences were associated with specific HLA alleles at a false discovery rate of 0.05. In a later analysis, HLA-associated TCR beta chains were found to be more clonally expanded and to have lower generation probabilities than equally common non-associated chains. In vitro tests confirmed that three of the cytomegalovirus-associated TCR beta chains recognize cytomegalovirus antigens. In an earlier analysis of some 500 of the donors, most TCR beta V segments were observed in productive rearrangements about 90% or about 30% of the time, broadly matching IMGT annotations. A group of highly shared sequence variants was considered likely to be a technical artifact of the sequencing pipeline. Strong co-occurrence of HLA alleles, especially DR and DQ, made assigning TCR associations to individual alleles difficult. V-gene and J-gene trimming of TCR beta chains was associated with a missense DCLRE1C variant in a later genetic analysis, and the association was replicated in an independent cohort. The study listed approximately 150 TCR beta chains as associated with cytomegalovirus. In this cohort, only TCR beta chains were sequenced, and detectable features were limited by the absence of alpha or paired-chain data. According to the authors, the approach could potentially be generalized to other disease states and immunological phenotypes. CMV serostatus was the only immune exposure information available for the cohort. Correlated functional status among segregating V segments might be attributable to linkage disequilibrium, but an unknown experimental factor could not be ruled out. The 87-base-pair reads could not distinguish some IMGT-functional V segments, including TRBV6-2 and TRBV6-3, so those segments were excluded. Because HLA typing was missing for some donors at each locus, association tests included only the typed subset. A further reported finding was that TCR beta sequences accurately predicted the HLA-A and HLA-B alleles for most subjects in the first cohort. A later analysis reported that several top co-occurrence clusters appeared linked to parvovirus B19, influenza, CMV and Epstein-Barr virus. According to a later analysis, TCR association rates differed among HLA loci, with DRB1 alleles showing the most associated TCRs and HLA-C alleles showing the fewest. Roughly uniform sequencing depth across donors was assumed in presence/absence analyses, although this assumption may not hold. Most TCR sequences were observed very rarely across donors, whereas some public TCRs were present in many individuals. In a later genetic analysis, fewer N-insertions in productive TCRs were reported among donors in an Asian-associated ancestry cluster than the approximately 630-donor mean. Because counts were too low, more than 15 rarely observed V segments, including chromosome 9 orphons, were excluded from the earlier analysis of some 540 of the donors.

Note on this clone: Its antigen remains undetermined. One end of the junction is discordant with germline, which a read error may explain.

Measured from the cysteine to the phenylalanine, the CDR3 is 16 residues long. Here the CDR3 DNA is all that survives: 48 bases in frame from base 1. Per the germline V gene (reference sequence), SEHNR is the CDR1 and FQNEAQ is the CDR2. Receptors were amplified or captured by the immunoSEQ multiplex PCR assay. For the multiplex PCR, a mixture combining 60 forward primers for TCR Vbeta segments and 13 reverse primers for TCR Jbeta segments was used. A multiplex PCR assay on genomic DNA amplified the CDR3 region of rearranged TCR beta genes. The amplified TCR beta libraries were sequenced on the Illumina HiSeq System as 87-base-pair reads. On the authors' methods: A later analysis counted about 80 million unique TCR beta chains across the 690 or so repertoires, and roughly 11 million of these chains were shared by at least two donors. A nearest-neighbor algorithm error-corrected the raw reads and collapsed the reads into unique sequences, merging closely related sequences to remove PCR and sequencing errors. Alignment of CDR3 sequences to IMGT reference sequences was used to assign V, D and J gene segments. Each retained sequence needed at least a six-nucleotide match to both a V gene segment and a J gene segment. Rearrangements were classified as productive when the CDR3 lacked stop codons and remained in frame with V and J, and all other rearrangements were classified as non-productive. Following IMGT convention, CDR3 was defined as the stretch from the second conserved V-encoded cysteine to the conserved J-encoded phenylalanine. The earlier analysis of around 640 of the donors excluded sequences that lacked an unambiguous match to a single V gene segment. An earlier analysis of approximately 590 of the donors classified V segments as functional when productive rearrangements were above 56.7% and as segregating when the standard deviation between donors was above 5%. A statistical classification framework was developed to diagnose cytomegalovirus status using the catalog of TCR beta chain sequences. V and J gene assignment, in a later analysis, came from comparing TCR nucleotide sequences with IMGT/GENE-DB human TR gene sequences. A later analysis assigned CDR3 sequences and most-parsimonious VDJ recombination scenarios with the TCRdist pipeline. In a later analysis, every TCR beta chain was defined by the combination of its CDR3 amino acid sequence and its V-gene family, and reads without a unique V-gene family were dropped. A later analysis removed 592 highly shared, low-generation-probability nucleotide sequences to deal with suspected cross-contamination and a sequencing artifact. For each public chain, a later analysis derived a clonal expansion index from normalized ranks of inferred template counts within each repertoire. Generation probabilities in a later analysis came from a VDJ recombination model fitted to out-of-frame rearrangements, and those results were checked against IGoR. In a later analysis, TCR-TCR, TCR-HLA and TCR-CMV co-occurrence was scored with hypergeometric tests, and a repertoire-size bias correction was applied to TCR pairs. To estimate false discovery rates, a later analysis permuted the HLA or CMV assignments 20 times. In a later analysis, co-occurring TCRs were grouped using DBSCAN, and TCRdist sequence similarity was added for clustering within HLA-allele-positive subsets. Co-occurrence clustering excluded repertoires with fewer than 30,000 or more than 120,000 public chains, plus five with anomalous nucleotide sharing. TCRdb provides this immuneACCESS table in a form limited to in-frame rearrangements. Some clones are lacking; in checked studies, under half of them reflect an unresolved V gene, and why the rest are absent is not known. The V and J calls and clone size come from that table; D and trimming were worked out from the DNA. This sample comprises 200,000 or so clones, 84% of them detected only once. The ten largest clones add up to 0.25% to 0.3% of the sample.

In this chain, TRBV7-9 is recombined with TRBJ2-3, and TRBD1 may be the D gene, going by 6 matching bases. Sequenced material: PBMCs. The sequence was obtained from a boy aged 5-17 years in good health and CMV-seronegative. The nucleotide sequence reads TGTTCCAGCACTCCGCAGGGGATGGGGGGCACAGATACGCAGTATTTT. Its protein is CSSTPQGMGGTDTQYF. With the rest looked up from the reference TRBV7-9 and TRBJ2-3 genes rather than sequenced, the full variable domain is DTGVSQNPRHKITKRGQNVTFRCDPISEHNRLYWYRQTLGQGPEFLTYFQNEAQLEKSRLLSDRFSAERPKGSFSTLEIQRTEQGDSAMYLCSSTPQGMGGTDTQYFGPGTRLTVL.